This TCR beta chain was obtained from a study of T cells after yellow fever vaccination (dated by TCRdb to about 2019). Regarding the research as a whole: The SMART-Seq v4 Ultra Low Input RNA kit was used to prepare libraries from fractions with low cell numbers. To follow T-cell clones before and after primary and booster YFV17D yellow fever vaccination, bulk TCR alpha and beta repertoires were sequenced over time. Blood samples were taken at several timepoints before and after primary and secondary immunization, and bulk PBMC replicates and cell subsets were isolated. Two healthy male donors, one aged 18 to 29 and one aged 30 to 40 years, were included in the cohort.

What this sample's treatment or condition label stands for: live attenuated yellow fever vaccine strain. PBMCs were isolated from peripheral blood using a standard Ficoll-Paque protocol. Dynabeads CD4 and CD8 positive selection kits were used to isolate CD4 and CD8 T-cell fractions. RNA was extracted with TriZol from bulk PBMCs, CD4 and CD8 fractions, and dextramer-positive and dextramer-negative fractions. Note on this clonotype: The antigen this receptor binds is unknown. There are no base qualities to consult, and no much larger clone falls within one base.

Sequencing instrument: Illumina NovaSeq 6000. Synthesis of TCR cDNA relied on 5'RACE template switching, a step that introduced a universal primer site along with unique molecular identifiers. cDNA synthesis was primed from both the TCR alpha and TCR beta constant segments. Library amplification involved two PCR steps, and the second step added sample barcodes and sequencing adapters. Sequencing of libraries was performed on Illumina HiSeq 2500 (2x100 bp) or NovaSeq (2x150 bp). The authors processed their data as follows. MIGEC handled demultiplexing of reads and collapsing into UMI consensus sequences, while MiXCR performed V(D)J alignment. Vaccine-responding clonotypes were defined with edgeR using replicate PBMC samples, requiring FDR below 0.01 and a log2 fold change above 5 up to day 15. CD4 or CD8 identity was assigned to each bulk clonotype according to whether the clonotype was present at higher abundance in the sequenced CD4 repertoire or the sequenced CD8 repertoire. Using fastp at Q25 and MiXCR, TCRdb reprocessed the public reads and kept productive beta chains. When rows share a CDR3 protein, they turn into one entry using the most common DNA and genes. For this entry, the V and J calls and clone size follow TCRdb and not the study's own pipeline. Recorded for this sample are 300,000 to 400,000 distinct CDR3 sequences; about 11% of them occurred a single time. The ten largest clones represent over 3% of the sample.

Study-wide conclusions, independent of this receptor: Computational filtering was required because FACS-sorted repertoires could contain abundant contaminating clonotypes from the bulk population. A small fraction of clonotypes appeared in both the CD4 and CD8 compartments, likely as a result of convergent recombination. Most clones expanded after primary vaccination were re-detected after the booster (96% of CD4 and around nine tenths of CD8), suggesting broad memory maintenance. The secondary T-cell response was found to be weaker but faster than the primary response, with a peak reached on day 5 rather than on day 15. Because the study included only a couple of donors, the extent to which the findings can be generalized is limited.

The source of this sequence is a man in his late teens or twenties who received the YFV17D yellow fever vaccine. The sequenced sample was CD4+ T cells sorted from PBMCs, obtained 45 days after the yellow fever booster vaccination.

Here the CDR3 is given as CASSPFGNQPQHF. The DNA sequence is as follows: TGTGCCAGCAGTCCCTTTGGGAATCAGCCCCAGCATTTT. The rearranged chain carries TRBV6-5 and TRBJ1-5; the D gene cannot be resolved reliably. The CDR3 spans 13 residues, from the cysteine through the phenylalanine. CDR3 DNA only is kept here, 39 bases in frame from base 1. A distance of 9 bases separates the germline ends of V and J, which lose 5 bases and 4 bases respectively. CDR1 MNHEY and CDR2 SVGAGI were looked up in the germline V gene.